This T cell receptor beta chain originates from a study of cytomegalovirus exposure and HLA in healthy donors. The PCR had 60 Vbeta and 13 Jbeta primers. TCRdb keeps only in-frame clones here, not all; method: immunoSEQ multiplex PCR. The sample lists under 200,000 clones, around 80% seen once, with approximately 2% in the top ten. Trimming pared 3 bases from V and 0 bases from J, leaving 9 bases between. CDR3 size: 15 residues. Per germline, CDR1 MGHRA and CDR2 YSYEKL. This TCR was recovered from a young man in good health and CMV-seronegative. The rearrangement links TRBV4-1 to TRBJ1-3; perhaps TRBD1 as D (5 bases). Specimen: PBMCs. This CDR3 is CASSHGGGSGNTIYF. CDR3 sequence (DNA): TGCGCCAGCAGCCACGGGGGGGGCTCTGGAAACACCATATATTTT.